This T cell receptor (beta chain) was profiled in a study of cytotoxic CD8 clonotypes in ibrutinib-treated CLL listed by TCRdb under 2021. Study-level background: The cohort was composed of around twelve relapsed/refractory and about 15 treatment-naive patients; IGHV unmutated status was identified in some 17 patients. Partial responses were observed in about 25 patients and complete responses in 2; after a median follow-up of 68 months, remission was maintained in around 14 patients and progression was observed in roughly twelve. Samples at response were collected after a median of 12 months of treatment, with a range of roughly 6 to 40 months. Samples averaged roughly 280,000 productive templates and 94,082 productive rearrangements. Of the 90 or so participants in the trial, about two dozen had longitudinal samples available. Cryopreserved peripheral blood mononuclear cells were obtained prior to treatment, at the time of response, and at either disease progression or sustained remission. All remission and progressive disease samples were collected while patients were still receiving ibrutinib. The full study reports these points: Public clonotypes were rare and either shrank or stayed stable during treatment, and the rise in clonality at ibrutinib response reflected expansion of private clonotypes. Lymph node repertoires were not examined, and the timing of sampling was not matched between patients in sustained remission and those whose disease progressed. At baseline, clonality was higher than in age-matched healthy donors and showed a strong correlation with circulating CD8+ T-cell counts. Clonality rose at ibrutinib response, remained stable during sustained remission, and dropped back toward baseline at progression.

Each clonotype received, on average, about 10x coverage in deep resolution sequencing performed on a MiSeq, where the target depth lay between 1 in 1 million and 1 in 200,000 T cells. The immunoSEQ hsTCRB Kit was used to generate TCR beta libraries. The paper's data handling went like this. Data were analyzed with ImmunoSEQ Data Assistant and ImmunoSEQ Analyzer, with V, D and J genes assigned per IMGT definitions. Clonality, which ranges from 0 to 1, was calculated as one minus the normalized Shannon entropy of productive rearrangement frequencies. Only overrepresented clonotypes making up at least 0.05% of the repertoire of each patient were included in the public clonotype analysis. Repertoires from around 13 age-matched healthy donors in immuneACCESS were used as clonality controls. Drawn from immuneACCESS, this table holds only the in-frame rearrangements with V and J called that TCRdb kept. Clones are partly lost; checked studies trace under half to an unresolved V gene and leave the rest unexplained. V and J calls and clone size are copied from that table; D and trimming were computed from the DNA. Recorded for this sample are roughly 70,000 clones; 80% of them occurred a single time. The top ten clonotypes cover 6% to 9% of the sample.

V is clipped by 2 bases and J by 5 bases, and the sequence between their germline boundaries is 9 bases long. The germline V gene (reference sequence) sets CDR1 to GTSNPN and CDR2 to SVGIG. The CDR3 runs 13 residues from the cysteine to the phenylalanine. The read is trimmed to its CDR3 DNA, 39 bases read in frame from base 1. To note about this clone: Which antigen it targets is not known. Qualities for individual bases were not recorded, and no much larger clone is one base off.

According to the study, the label for this sample's time point signals: progressive disease on ibrutinib. For TCR beta library preparation, approximately 2 micrograms of genomic DNA was extracted from cryopreserved PBMCs. Longitudinal blood samples from CLL patients receiving ibrutinib monotherapy were subjected to high-throughput TCR beta sequencing. The patients were enrolled in a single-center, open-label phase 2 trial of ibrutinib monotherapy. The sequencing used PBMCs, collected at disease progression, from a patient treated with ibrutinib. The rearranged chain carries TRBV30 and TRBJ1-4, with no confident D gene call. This TCR came from a human donor with chronic lymphocytic leukemia. The base sequence is TGTGCCTGGAGTCGTGGGCTGAATGAAAAACTGTTTTTT. Translated, this is CAWSRGLNEKLFF.